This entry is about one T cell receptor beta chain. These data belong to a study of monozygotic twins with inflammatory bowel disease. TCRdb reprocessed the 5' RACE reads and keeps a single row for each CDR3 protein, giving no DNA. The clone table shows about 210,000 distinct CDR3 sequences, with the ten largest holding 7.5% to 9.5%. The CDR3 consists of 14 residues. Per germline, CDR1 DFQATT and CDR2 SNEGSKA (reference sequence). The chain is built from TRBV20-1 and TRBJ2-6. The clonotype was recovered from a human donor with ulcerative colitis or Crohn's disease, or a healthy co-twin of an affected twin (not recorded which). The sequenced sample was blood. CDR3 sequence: CSARASSGANVLTF.